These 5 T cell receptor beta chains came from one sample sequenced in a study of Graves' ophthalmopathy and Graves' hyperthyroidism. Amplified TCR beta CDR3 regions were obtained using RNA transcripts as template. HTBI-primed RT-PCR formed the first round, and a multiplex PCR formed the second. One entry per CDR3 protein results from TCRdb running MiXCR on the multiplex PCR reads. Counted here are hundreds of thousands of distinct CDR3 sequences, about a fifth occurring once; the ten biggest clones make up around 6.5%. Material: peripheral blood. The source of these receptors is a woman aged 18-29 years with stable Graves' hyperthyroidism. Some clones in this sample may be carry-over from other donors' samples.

The CDR3 region is CASSLSVGEDYGYTF. CDR3 sequence (DNA): TGTGCCAGCAGTTTGAGTGTAGGGGAGGACTATGGCTACACCTTC. The V call is TRBV27, the J call TRBJ1-2, with a weak D call TRBD1 (5 bases). V was cut by 3 bases and J by 3 bases, with 14 bases left in between. Looked up from germline, CDR1 is MNHEY and CDR2 is SMNVEV (reference sequence). The CDR3 consists of 15 residues.

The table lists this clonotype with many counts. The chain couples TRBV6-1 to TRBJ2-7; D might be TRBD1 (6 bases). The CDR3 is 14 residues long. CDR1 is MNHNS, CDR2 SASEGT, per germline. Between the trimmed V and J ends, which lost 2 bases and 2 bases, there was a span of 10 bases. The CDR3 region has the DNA TGTGCCAGCAGTGAATCCCAGGGGCCCTACGAGCAGTACTTC. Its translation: CASSESQGPYEQYF.

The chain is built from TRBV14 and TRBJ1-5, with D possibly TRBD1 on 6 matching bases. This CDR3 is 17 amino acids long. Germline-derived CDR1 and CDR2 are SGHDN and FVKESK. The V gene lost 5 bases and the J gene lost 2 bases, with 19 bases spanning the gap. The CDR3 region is CASSATHRARGNQPQHF. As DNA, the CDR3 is TGTGCCAGCAGCGCAACCCACAGGGCGCGGGGCAATCAGCCCCAGCATTTT.

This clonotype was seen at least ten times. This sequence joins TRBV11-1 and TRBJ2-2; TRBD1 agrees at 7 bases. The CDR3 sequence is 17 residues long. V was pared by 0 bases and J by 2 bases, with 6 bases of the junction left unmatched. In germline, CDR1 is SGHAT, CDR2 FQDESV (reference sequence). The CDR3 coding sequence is TGTGCCAGCAGCTTAGCGGGACAGAACATAAACACCGGGGAGCTGTTTTTT. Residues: CASSLAGQNINTGELFF. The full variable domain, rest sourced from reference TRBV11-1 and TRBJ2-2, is EAEVAQSPRYKITEKSQAVAFWCDPISGHATLYWYRQILGQGPELLVQFQDESVVDDSQLPKDRFSAERLKGVDSTLKIQPAELGDSAMYLCASSLAGQNINTGELFFGEGSRLTVL.

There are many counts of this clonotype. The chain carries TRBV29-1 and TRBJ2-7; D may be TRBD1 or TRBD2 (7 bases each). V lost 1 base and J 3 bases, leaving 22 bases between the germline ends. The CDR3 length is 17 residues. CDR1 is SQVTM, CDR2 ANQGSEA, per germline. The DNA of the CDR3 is TGCAGCGTTGAAGTGGGGGGGCTCGCGGACAGGCACTACGAGCAGTACTTC. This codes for CSVEVGGLADRHYEQYF.